The present TCR beta chain was sequenced within a study of shared clonotypes between healthy human individuals. Profiling relied on immunoSEQ multiplex PCR, and the TCRdb table lists in-frame clones only, not all of them. The profile shows 550,000 to 850,000 clones, about 74% of them singletons. Germline V gene lookup returns CDR1 SQVTM and CDR2 ANQGSEA. V was clipped by 4 bases and J by 9 bases, with 15 bases between them. There are 13 residues in the CDR3. Study findings and constraints: Clonotypes that were shared across four donors made up about 4.5% of naive CD4 clonotypes. Non-shared clonotypes showed lower generation probabilities than clonotypes common to all four donors.

About this clone: Its specificity is unknown.

Everyone who donated was a Caucasian adult who lived in Nashville, Tennessee. The rearrangement links TRBV29-1 to TRBJ2-2; possibly TRBD1 or TRBD2 for D (5 bases each). The sample comprised memory CD4+ T cells sorted from blood. Sample subset: CD45RA-negative fraction. The TCR comes from a woman aged 30 to 39 in good health. CDR3 sequence: CSVVGTASRELFF. The CDR3 DNA sequence: TGCAGCGTTGTAGGGACGGCCTCTAGGGAGCTGTTTTTT.